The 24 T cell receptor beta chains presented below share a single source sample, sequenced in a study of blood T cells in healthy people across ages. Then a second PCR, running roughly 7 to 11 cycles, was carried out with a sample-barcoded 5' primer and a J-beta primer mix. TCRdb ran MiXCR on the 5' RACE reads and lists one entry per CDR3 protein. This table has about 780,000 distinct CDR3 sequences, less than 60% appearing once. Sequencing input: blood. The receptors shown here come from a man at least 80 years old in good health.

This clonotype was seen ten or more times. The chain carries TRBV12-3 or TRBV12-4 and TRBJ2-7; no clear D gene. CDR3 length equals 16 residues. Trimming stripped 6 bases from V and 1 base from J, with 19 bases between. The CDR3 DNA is TGTGCCAGCAGCCGGGCCCCCACAGCCACTTCCTACGAGCAGTACTTC. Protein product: CASSRAPTATSYEQYF.

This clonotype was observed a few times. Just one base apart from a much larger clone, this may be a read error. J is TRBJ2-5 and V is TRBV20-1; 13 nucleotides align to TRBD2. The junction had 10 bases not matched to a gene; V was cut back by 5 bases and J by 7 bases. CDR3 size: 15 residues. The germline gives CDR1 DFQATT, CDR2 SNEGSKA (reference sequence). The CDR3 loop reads CSAGGLAGEEGTQYF. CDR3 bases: TGCAGTGCTGGAGGACTAGCGGGAGAGGAAGGGACCCAGTACTTC.

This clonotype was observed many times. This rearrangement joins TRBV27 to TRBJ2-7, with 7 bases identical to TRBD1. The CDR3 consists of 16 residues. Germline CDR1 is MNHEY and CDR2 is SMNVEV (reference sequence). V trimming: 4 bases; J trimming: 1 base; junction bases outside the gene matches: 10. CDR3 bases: TGTGCCAGCAGTTCTCTCGACAGGGCTTTTTCCTACGAGCAGTACTTC. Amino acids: CASSSLDRAFSYEQYF.

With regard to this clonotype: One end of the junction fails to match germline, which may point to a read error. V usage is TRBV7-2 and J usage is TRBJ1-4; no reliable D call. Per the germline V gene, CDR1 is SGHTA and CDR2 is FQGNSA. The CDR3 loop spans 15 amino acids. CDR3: CARSLDGNPNEKLFF. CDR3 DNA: TGTGCCCGCAGCTTAGATGGGAATCCCAATGAAAAACTGTTTTTT.

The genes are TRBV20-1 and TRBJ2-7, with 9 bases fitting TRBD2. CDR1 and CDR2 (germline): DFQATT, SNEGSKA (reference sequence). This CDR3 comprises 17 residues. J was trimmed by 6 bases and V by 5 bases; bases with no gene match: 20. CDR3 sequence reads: CSAAPDRFSGRLVEQYF. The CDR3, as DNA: TGCAGTGCTGCCCCCGACAGATTTAGCGGGAGACTGGTCGAGCAGTACTTC.

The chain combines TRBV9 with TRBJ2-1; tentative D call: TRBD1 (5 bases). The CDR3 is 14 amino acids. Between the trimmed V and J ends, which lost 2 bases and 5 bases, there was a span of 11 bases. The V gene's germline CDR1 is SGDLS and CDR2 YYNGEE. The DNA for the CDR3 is TGTGCCAGCAGCGTCCAGGGATCTAACAATGAGCAGTTCTTC. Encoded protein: CASSVQGSNNEQFF.

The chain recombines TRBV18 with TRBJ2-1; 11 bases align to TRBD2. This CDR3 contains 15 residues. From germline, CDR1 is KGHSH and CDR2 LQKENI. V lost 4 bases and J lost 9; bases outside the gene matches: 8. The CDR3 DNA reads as TGTGCCAGCTCACTACTAGCGGGAGTTGGGGCTGAGCAGTTCTTC. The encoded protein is CASSLLAGVGAEQFF.

CDR3 in amino acids: CASSEEGTPYNEQYF. The CDR3 DNA follows: TGCGCCAGCAGTGAAGAAGGGACGCCATACAATGAGCAGTACTTC. The chain uses TRBV10-1 and TRBJ2-7; either TRBD1 or TRBD2 may fit D (5 bases each). CDR1 and CDR2 (germline): WNHNN, SYGVQD (reference sequence). Trimming stripped 3 bases from V and 7 bases from J, with 19 bases between. This CDR3 spans 15 amino acids.

The CDR3 sequence is CASSLALGPSNQPQHF. The CDR3 DNA is TGTGCCAGCAGCTTAGCGCTAGGGCCGAGCAATCAGCCCCAGCATTTT. The chain uses TRBV7-2 and TRBJ1-5; D call uncertain. From germline, CDR1 is SGHTA and CDR2 FQGNSA. The CDR3 has 16 amino acids. V was cut by 0 bases and J by 1 base, with 10 bases left in between.

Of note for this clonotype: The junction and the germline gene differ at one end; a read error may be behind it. CDR3 region: CASSLSQDTPYF. CDR3 sequence (DNA): TGTGCCAGCAGTTTATCGCAAGATACGCCGTATTTT. This chain uses TRBV27 with TRBJ2-3; D remains ambiguous. The CDR3 contains 12 residues. CDR1 and CDR2 from the germline V gene are MNHEY and SMNVEV (reference sequence).

The CDR3 sequence: CSAQRQGLGDTQYF. CDR3 sequence (DNA): TGCAGTGCTCAACGTCAGGGGTTAGGAGATACGCAGTATTTT. The chain carries TRBV20-1 and TRBJ2-3; possible D gene TRBD1, 6 bases. The CDR3 runs 14 residues. Germline V gives CDR1 DFQATT, CDR2 SNEGSKA (reference sequence). V lost 5 bases and J 5 bases, leaving 17 bases between the germline ends.

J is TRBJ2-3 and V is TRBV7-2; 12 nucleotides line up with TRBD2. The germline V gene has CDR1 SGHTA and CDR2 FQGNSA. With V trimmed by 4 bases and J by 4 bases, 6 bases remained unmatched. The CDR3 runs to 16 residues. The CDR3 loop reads CASSSRTSGDADTQYF. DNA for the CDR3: TGTGCCAGCAGCTCAAGGACTAGCGGGGACGCAGATACGCAGTATTTT.

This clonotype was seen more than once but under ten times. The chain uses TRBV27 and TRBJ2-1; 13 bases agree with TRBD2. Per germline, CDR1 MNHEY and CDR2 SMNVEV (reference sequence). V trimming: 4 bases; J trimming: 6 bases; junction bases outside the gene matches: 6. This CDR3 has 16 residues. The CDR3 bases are TGTGCCAGCAGTTGGACTAGCGGGGGCATGAGCAATGAGCAGTTCTTC. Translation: CASSWTSGGMSNEQFF.

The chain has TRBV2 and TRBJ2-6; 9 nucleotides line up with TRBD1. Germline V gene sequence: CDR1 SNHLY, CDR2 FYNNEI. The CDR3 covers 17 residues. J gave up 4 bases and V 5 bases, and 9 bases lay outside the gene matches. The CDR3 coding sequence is TGTGCCAGCAGTAACGGGACAGGGTATGCCGGGGCCAACGTCCTGACTTTC. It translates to CASSNGTGYAGANVLTF.

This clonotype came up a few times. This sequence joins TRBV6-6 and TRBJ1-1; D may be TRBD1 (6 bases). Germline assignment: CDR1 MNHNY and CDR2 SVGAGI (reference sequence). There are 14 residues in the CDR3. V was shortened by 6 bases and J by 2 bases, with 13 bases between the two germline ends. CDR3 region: CASRTGHPNTEAFF. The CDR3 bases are TGTGCCAGCAGGACGGGACACCCTAACACTGAAGCTTTCTTT.

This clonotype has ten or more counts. In nucleotides, the CDR3 is TGTGCCAGCAGCTTGACTAGCGGCACAGATACGCAGTATTTT. Translating it yields CASSLTSGTDTQYF. The rearrangement joins TRBV7-3 to TRBJ2-3, with 8 bases fitting TRBD2. Per the germline V gene, CDR1 is SGHTA and CDR2 is FQGTGA. Trimming cost V 3 bases and J 1 base; bases outside gene matches: 0. The CDR3 is made up of 14 amino acids.

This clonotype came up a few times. The CDR3 DNA reads as TGTGCCAGCAGCTTAGGGGACAGCGGGCAGTTCTTC. Its translation is CASSLGDSGQFF. V is TRBV11-1 and J is TRBJ2-1; 7 positions agree with TRBD1. The germline V gene encodes CDR1 SGHAT and CDR2 FQDESV (reference sequence). Trimming took 1 base from V and 12 from J; bases not matched to a gene: 3. This CDR3 contains 12 residues.

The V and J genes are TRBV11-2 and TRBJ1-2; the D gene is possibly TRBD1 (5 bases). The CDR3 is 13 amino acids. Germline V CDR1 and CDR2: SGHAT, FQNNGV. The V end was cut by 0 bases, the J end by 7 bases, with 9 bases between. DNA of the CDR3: TGTGCCAGCAGCTTAGATAGGGGTATTGGCTACACCTTC. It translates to CASSLDRGIGYTF.

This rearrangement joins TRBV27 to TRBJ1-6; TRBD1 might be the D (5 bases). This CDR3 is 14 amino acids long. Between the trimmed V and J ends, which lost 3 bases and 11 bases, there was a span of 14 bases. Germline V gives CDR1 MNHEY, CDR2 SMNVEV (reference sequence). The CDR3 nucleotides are TGTGCCAGCAGTTTGGGATACAGGCGTCCACCCCTCCACTTT. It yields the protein CASSLGYRRPPLHF.

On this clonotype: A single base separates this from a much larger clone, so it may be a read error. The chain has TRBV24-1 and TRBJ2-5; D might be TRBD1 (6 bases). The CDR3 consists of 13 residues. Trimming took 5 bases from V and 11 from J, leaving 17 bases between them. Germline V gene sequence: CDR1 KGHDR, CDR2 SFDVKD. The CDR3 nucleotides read TGTGCCACCAGTGGGACGGGACACGATGAGCAGTACTTC. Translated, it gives CATSGTGHDEQYF.

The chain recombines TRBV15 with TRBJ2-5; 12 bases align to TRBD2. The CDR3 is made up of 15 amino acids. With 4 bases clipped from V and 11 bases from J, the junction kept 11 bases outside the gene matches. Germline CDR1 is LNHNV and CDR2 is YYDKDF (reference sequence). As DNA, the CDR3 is TGTGCCACCAGCACTAGCGGGAGGGCCGGTAATGAGCAGTACTTC. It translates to CATSTSGRAGNEQYF.

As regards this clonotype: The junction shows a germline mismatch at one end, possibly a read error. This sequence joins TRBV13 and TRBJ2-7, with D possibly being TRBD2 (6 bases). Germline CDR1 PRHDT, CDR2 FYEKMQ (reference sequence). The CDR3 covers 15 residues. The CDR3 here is CASSLGGRGSYEQYF. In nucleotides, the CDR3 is TGTGCCAGCAGCCTAGGCGGGCGGGGCTCCTACGAGCAGTACTTC.

CDR3 region: CASSPSYSGGQETQYF. The CDR3 coding sequence is TGTGCCAGCTCACCCTCTTATAGCGGGGGACAAGAGACCCAGTACTTC. The rearrangement joins TRBV18 to TRBJ2-5, with 9 bases that match TRBD2. The trim removed 3 bases at V and 2 bases at J, leaving 7 bases unmatched. CDR3 length: 16 amino acids. CDR1 is KGHSH, CDR2 LQKENI, per germline.

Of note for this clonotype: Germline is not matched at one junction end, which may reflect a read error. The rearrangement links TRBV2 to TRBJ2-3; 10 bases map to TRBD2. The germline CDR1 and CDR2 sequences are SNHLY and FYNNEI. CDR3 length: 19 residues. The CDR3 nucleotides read TGTGCTAGCAGTGGGTCCGATACGGGGACTAGCGACCGCACAGATACGCAGTATTTT. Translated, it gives CASSGSDTGTSDRTDTQYF.